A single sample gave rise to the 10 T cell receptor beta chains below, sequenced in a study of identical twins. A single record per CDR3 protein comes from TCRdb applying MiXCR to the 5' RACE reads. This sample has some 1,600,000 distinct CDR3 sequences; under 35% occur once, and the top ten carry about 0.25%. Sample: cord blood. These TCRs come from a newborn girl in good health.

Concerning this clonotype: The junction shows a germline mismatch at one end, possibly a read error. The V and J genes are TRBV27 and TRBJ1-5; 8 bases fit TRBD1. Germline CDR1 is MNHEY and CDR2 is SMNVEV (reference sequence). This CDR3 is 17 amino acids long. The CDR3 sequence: CASGRYRGSVSNRPQHF. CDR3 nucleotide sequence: TGTGCCAGCGGACGTTACAGGGGGTCGGTAAGCAATCGGCCCCAGCATTTT.

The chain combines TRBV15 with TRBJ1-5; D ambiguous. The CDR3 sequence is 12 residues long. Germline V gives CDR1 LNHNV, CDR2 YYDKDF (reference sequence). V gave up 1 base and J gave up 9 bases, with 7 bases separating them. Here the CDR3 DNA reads TGTGCCACCAGCAGAGCTGGATTGCCCCAGCATTTT. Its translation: CATSRAGLPQHF.

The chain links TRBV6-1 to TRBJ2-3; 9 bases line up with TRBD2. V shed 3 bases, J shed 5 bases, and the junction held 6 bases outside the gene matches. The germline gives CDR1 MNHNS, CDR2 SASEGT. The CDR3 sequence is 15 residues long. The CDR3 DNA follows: TGTGCCAGCAGTGAGCTAGCGGGGCTGGGAGATACGCAGTATTTT. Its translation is CASSELAGLGDTQYF.

The CDR3 DNA follows: TGTGCCATCAGTGAGAGACAGGGGTACGAGCAGTACTTC. Translating gives CAISERQGYEQYF. The rearrangement uses TRBV10-3 and TRBJ2-7; TRBD1 aligns across 8 bases. From germline, CDR1 is ENHRY and CDR2 SYGVKD. The CDR3 consists of 13 residues. V was pared by 2 bases and J by 4 bases, with 1 base of the junction left unmatched.

CDR3 region: CASSAGTINEKLFF. Here the CDR3 DNA reads TGTGCCAGCAGCGCCGGGACCATCAATGAAAAACTGTTTTTT. The chain couples TRBV11-2 to TRBJ1-4; maybe TRBD1 (5 bases). Trimming removed 5 bases at V and 5 bases at J, with 12 bases between. Germline loops: CDR1 SGHAT, CDR2 FQNNGV. CDR3 length equals 14 residues.

CDR3 region: CASSLVLAGGQNEQFF. DNA for the CDR3: TGTGCCAGCAGCTTAGTTCTAGCGGGGGGGCAGAATGAGCAGTTCTTC. The chain combines TRBV7-9 with TRBJ2-1; 12 bases line up with TRBD2. The CDR3 contains 16 residues. Trimming at V came to 1 base and at J to 7 bases, leaving 5 bases not matched to a gene. CDR1 is SEHNR and CDR2 is FQNEAQ in the germline V gene (reference sequence).

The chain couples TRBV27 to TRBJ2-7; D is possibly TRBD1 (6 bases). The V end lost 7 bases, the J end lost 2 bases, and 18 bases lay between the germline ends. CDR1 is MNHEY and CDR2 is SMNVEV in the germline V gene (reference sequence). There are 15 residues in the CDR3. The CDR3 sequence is CASTRGQGGAYEQYF. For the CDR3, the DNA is TGTGCCAGCACCAGGGGTCAAGGTGGGGCCTACGAGCAGTACTTC.

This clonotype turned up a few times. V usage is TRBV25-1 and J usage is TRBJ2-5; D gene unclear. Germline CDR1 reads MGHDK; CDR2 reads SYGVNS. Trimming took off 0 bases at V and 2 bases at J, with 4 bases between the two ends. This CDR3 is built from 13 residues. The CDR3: CASSEYRQETQYF. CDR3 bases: TGTGCCAGCAGTGAATACAGACAAGAGACCCAGTACTTC.

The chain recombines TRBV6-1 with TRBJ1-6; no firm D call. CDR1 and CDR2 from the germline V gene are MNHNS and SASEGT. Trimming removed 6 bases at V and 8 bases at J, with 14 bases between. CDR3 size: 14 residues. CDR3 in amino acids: CASSPGTEDSPLHF. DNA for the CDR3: TGTGCCAGCAGCCCCGGAACAGAGGATTCACCCCTCCACTTT.

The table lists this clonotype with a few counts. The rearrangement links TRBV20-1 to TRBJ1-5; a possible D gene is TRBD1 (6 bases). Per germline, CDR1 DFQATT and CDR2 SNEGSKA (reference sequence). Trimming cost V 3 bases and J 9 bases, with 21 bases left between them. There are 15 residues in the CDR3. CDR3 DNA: TGCAGTGCTAGGTCAATACCAGGGGATACTCGGCCCCAGCATTTT. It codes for CSARSIPGDTRPQHF.